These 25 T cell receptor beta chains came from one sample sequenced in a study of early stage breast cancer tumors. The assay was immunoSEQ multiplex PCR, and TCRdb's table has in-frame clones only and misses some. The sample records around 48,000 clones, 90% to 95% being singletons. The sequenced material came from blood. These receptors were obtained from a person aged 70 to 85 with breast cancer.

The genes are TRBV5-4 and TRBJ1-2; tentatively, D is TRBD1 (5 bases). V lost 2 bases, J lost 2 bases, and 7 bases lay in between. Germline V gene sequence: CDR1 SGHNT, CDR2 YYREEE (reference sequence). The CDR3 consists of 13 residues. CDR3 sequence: CASSFPGNYGYTF. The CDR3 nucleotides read TGTGCCAGCAGCTTCCCAGGGAACTATGGCTACACCTTC.

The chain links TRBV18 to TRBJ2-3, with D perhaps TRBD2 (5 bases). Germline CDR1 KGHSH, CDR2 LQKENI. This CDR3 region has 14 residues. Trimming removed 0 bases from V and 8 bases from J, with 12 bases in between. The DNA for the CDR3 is TGTGCCAGCTCACCACCGACGTTTGAGGGTACGCAGTATTTT. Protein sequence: CASSPPTFEGTQYF.

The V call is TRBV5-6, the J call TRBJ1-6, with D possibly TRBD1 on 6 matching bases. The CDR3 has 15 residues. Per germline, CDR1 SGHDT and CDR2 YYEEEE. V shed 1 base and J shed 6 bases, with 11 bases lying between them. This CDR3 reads CASSLWGLANSPLHF. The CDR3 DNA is TGTGCCAGCAGCTTGTGGGGGCTTGCTAATTCACCCCTCCACTTT.

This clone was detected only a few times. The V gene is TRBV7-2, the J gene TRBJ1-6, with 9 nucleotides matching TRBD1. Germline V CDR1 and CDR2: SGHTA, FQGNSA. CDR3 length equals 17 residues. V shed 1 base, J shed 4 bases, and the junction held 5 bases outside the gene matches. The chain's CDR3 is CASSLGRTGAYNSPLHF. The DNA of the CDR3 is TGTGCCAGCAGCTTAGGACGGACAGGGGCGTATAATTCACCCCTCCACTTT.

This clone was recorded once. Here the CDR3 reads CASSLRLEVYNEQFF. The CDR3 DNA follows: TGCGCCAGCAGCTTGCGACTAGAGGTCTACAATGAGCAGTTCTTC. The chain links TRBV5-1 to TRBJ2-1, with D perhaps TRBD2 (6 bases). The germline V gene encodes CDR1 SGHRS and CDR2 YFSETQ. The germline V and J ends were trimmed by 1 base and 3 bases, with 11 bases remaining between them. CDR3 length equals 15 residues.

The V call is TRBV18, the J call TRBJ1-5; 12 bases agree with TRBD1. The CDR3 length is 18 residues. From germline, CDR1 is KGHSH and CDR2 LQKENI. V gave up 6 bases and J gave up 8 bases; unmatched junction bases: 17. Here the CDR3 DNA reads TGTGCCAGCTCCCCTACCAGAGGGACAGGGGGCCTAGAGGAGCCCCAGCATTTT. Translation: CASSPTRGTGGLEEPQHF. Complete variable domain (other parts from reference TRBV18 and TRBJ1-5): NAGVMQNPRHLVRRRGQEARLRCSPMKGHSHVYWYRQLPEEGLKFMVYLQKENIIDESGMPKERFSAEFPKEGPSILRIQQVVRGDSAAYFCASSPTRGTGGLEEPQHFGDGTRLSIL.

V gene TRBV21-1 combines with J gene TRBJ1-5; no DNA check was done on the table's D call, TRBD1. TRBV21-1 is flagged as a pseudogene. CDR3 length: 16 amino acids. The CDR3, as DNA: TGTGCCAGCAGGTGGACAGGTCATCCGCCCAATCAGCCCCAGCATTTT. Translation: CASRWTGHPPNQPQHF.

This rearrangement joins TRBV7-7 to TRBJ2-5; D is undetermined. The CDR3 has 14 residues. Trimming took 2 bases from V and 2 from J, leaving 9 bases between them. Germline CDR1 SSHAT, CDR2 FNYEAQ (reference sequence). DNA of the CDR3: TGTGCCAGCAGCTTAATCCGTCGGCAAGAGACCCAGTACTTC. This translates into CASSLIRRQETQYF.

The DNA of the CDR3 is TGTGCCAGCAGCTTAGCGGCGGGAGTCTGGAATGAGCAGTTCTTC. Amino acid sequence: CASSLAAGVWNEQFF. The chain is built from TRBV11-3 and TRBJ2-1; 7 bases are a match to TRBD2. The trim removed 1 base at V and 7 bases at J, leaving 7 bases unmatched. CDR1 SGHNT and CDR2 YENEEA come from the germline V gene. The CDR3 is made up of 15 amino acids.

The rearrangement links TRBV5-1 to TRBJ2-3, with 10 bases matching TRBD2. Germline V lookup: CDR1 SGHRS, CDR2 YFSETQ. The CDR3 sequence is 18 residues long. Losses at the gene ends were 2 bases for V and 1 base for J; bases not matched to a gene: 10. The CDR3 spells CASSFQPAGTSGTDTQYF. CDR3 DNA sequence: TGCGCCAGCAGCTTCCAGCCGGCCGGGACTAGCGGCACAGATACGCAGTATTTT. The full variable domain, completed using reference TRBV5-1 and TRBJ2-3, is KAGVTQTPRYLIKTRGQQVTLSCSPISGHRSVSWYQQTPGQGLQFLFEYFSETQRNKGNFPGRFSGRQFSNSRSEMNVSTLELGDSALYLCASSFQPAGTSGTDTQYFGPGTRLTVL.

CDR3 amino acids: CASSEPRGQTEAFF. The CDR3 nucleotides read TGTGCCAGCAGTGAGCCCAGGGGCCAAACTGAAGCTTTCTTT. V gene TRBV25-1 combines with J gene TRBJ1-1; D is perhaps TRBD1 (6 bases). Germline V gene data show CDR1 as MGHDK and CDR2 as SYGVNS. The CDR3 length is 14 residues. V lost 3 bases, J lost 5 bases, and 13 bases lay in between.

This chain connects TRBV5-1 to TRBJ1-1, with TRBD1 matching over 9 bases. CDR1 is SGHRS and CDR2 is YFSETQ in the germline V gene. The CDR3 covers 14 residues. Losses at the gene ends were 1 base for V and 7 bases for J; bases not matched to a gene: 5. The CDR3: CASSLTGGAGEAFF. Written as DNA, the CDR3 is TGCGCCAGCAGCTTGACAGGGGGCGCGGGTGAAGCTTTCTTT.

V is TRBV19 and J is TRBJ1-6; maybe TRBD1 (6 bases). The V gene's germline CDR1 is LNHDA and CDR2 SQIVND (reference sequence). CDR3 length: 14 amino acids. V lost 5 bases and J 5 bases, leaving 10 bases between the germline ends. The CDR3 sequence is CASSPRTDNSPLHF. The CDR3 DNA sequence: TGTGCCAGTAGTCCGCGGACAGATAATTCACCCCTCCACTTT.

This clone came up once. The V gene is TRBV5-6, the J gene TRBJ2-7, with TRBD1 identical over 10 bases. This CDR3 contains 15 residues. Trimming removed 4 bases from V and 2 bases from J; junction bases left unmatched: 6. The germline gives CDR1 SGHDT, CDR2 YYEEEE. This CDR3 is CASSPGTGVAYEQYF. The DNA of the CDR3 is TGTGCCAGCAGCCCCGGGACAGGGGTTGCCTACGAGCAGTACTTC.

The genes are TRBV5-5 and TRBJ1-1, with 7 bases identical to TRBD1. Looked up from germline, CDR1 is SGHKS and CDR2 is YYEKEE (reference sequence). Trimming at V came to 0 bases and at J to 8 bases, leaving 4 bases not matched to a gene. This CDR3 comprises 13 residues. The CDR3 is CASSLVGGGEAFF. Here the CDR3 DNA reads TGTGCCAGCAGCTTGGTAGGGGGCGGAGAAGCTTTCTTT.

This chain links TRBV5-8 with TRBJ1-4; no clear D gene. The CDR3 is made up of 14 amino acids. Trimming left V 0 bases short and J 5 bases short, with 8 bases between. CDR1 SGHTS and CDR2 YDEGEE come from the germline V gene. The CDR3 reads CASSLVAGNEKLFF. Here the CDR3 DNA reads TGTGCCAGCAGCTTGGTCGCAGGCAATGAAAAACTGTTTTTT.

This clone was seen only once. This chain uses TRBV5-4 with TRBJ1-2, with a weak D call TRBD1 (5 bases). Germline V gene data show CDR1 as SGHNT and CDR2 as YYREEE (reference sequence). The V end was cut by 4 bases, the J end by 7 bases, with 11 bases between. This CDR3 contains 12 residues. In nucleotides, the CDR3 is TGTGCCAGCAGCATGACAGTGGGTGGCTACACCTTC. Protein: CASSMTVGGYTF.

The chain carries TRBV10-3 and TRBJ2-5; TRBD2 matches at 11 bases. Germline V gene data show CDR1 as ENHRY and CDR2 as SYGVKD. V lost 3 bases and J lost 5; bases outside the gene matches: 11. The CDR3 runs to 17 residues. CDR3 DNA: TGTGCCATCAGTGATGGCAAAGTAGCGGGGGGGCTGGAGACCCAGTACTTC. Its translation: CAISDGKVAGGLETQYF.

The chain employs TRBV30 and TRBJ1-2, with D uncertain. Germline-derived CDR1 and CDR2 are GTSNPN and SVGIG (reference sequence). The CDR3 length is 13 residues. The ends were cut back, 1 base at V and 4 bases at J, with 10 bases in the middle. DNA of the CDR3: TGTGCCTGGAGTGGGTTACGGTTCTATGGCTACACCTTC. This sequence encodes CAWSGLRFYGYTF.

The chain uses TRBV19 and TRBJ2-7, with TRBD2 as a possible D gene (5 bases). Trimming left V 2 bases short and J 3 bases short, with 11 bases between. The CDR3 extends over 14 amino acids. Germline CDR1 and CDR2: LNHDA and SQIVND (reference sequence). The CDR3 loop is CASSIRAAGYEQYF. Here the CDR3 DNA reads TGTGCCAGTAGTATACGAGCGGCAGGCTACGAGCAGTACTTC.

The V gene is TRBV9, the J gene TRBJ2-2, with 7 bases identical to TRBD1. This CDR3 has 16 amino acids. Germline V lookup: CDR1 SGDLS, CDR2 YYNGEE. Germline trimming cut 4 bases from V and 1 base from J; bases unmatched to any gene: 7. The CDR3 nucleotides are TGTGCCAGCAGCAAAGGGACAGCACTGAACACCGGGGAGCTGTTTTTT. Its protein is CASSKGTALNTGELFF.

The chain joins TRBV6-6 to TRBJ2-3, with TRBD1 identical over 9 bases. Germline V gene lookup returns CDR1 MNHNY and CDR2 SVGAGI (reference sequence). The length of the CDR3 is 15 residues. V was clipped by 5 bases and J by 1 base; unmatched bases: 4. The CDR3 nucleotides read TGTGCCAGCAGTGCCCGGGACAGGGGCACAGATACGCAGTATTTT. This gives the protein CASSARDRGTDTQYF.

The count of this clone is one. The CDR3 here is CASSLGPSEIYEQYF. Written as DNA, the CDR3 is TGTGCCAGCAGCTTGGGTCCCTCCGAGATATACGAGCAGTACTTC. The chain joins TRBV5-4 to TRBJ2-7; D ambiguous. V was shortened by 0 bases and J by 4 bases, with 14 bases between the two germline ends. This CDR3 spans 15 amino acids. The germline gives CDR1 SGHNT, CDR2 YYREEE (reference sequence).

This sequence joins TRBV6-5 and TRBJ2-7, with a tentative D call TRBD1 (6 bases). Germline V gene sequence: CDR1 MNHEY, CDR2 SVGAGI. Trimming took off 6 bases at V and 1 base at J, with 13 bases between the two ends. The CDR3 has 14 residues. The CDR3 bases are TGTGCCAGCAGCTATAGAGACAGGTCCTACGAGCAGTACTTC. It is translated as CASSYRDRSYEQYF.

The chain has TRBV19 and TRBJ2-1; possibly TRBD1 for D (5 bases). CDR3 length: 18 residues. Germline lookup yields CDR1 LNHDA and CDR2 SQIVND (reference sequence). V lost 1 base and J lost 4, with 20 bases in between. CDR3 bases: TGTGCCAGTAGTATAGTCCCCTACAGACAGTACTATTACAATGAGCAGTTCTTC. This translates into CASSIVPYRQYYYNEQFF.